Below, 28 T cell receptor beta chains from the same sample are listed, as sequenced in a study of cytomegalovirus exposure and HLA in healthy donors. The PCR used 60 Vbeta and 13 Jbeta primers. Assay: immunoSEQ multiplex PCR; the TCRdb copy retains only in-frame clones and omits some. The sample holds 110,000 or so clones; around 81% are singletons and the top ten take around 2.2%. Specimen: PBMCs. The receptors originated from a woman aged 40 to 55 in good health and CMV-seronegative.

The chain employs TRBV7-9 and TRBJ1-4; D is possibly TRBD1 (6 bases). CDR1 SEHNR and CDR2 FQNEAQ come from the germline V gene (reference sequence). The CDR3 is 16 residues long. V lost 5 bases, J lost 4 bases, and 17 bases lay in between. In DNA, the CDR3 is TGTGCCAGCAGCCTAACCCGCCAGGGGAATAATGAAAAACTGTTTTTT. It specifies CASSLTRQGNNEKLFF.

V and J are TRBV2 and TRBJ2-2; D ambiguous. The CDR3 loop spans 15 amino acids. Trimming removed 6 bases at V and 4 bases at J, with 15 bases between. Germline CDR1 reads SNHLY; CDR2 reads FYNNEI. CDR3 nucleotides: TGTGCCAGCAGATCCCAGACTGGAATCACCGGGGAGCTGTTTTTT. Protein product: CASRSQTGITGELFF.

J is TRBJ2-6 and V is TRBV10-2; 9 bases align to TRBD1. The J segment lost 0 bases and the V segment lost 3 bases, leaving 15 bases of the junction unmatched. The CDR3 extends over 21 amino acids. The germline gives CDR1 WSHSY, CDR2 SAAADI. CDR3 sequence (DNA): TGCGCCAGCAGTGATGAGGACAGGGGACCCAAAATCATCTCTGGGGCCAACGTCCTGACTTTC. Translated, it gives CASSDEDRGPKIISGANVLTF.

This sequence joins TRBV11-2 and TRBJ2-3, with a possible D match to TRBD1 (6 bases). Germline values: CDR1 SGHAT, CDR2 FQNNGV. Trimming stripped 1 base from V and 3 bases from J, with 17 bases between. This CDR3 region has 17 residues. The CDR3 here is CASSLATGKVTTDTQYF. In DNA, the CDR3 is TGTGCCAGCAGCTTAGCCACAGGGAAAGTTACTACAGATACGCAGTATTTT.

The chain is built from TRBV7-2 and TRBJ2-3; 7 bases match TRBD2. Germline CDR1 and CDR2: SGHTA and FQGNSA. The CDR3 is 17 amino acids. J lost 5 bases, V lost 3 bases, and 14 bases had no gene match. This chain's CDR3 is CASSFSWVGGRKDTQYF. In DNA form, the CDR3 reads TGTGCCAGCAGCTTCTCCTGGGTGGGAGGGAGGAAAGATACGCAGTATTTT.

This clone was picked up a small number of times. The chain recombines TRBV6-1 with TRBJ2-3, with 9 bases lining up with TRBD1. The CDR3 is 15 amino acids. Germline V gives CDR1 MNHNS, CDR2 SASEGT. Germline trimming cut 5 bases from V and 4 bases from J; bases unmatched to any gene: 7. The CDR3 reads CASSRDRAIADTQYF. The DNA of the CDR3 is TGTGCCAGCAGTCGGGACAGGGCAATTGCAGATACGCAGTATTTT.

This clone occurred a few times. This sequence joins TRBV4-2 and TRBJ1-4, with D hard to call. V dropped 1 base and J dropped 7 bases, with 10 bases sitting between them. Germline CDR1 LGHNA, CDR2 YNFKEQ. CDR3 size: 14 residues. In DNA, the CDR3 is TGTGCCAGCAGCCAAGTCCGCAGGCCTGAAAAACTGTTTTTT. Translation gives CASSQVRRPEKLFF.

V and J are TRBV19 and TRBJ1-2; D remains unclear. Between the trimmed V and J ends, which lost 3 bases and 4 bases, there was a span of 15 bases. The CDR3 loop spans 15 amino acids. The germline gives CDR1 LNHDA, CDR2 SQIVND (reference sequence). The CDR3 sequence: CASSMAGVLGYGYTF. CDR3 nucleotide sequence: TGTGCCAGTAGTATGGCAGGCGTATTGGGCTATGGCTACACCTTC.

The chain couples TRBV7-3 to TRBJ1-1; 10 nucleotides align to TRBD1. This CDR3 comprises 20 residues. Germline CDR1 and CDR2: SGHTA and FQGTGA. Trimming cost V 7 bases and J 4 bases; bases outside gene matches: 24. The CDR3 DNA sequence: TGTGCCAGCAACGACATGTCCCGGGACAGGGGTAGTAATTCTACCACTGAAGCTTTCTTT. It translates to CASNDMSRDRGSNSTTEAFF.

The CDR3 sequence: CATSSDFYLSSYNEQFF. CDR3 nucleotides: TGTGCCACCAGCAGCGACTTTTACTTGAGCTCCTACAATGAGCAGTTCTTC. V gene TRBV15 combines with J gene TRBJ2-1; D not resolved. CDR1 is LNHNV, CDR2 YYDKDF, per germline (reference sequence). The CDR3 totals 17 residues. V was shortened by 3 bases and J by 0 bases, with 15 bases between the two germline ends.

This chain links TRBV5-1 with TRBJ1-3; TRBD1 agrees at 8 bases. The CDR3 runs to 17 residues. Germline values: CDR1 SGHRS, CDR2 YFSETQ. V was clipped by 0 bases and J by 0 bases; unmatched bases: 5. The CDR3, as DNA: TGCGCCAGCAGCTTGGACAGGACAGGGACCTCTGGAAACACCATATATTTT. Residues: CASSLDRTGTSGNTIYF. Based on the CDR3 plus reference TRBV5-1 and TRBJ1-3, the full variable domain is KAGVTQTPRYLIKTRGQQVTLSCSPISGHRSVSWYQQTPGQGLQFLFEYFSETQRNKGNFPGRFSGRQFSNSRSEMNVSTLELGDSALYLCASSLDRTGTSGNTIYFGEGSWLTVV.

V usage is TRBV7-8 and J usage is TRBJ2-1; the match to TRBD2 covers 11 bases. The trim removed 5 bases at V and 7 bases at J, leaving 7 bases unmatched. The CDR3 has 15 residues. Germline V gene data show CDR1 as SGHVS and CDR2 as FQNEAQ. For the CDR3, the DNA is TGTGCCAGCAGCCGTAGCGGGGGGGCGGGGAATGAGCAGTTCTTC. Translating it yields CASSRSGGAGNEQFF.

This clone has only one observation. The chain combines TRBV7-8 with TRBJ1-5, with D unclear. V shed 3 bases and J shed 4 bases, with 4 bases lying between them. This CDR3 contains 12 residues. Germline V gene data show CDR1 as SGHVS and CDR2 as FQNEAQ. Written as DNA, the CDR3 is TGTGCCAGCAGCTTCTCTAATCAGCCCCAGCATTTT. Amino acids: CASSFSNQPQHF.

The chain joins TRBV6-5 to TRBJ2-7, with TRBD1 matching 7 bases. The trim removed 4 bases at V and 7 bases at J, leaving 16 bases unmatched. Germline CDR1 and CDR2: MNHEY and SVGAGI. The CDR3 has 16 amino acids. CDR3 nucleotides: TGTGCCAGCAGTTTCTTCGGACAGGCCTCGGGCGGGGAGCAGTACTTC. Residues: CASSFFGQASGGEQYF.

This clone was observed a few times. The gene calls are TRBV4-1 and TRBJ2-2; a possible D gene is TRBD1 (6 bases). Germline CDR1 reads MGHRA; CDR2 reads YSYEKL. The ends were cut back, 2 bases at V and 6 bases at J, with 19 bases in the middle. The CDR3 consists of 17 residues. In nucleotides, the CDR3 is TGCGCCAGCAGCCAACACACAGGGTTGGTCTTAGCCGGGGAGCTGTTTTTT. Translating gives CASSQHTGLVLAGELFF.

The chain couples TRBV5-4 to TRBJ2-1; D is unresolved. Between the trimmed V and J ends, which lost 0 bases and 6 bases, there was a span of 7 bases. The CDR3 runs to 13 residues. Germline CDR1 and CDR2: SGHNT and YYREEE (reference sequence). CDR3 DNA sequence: TGTGCCAGCAGCTTGGCCCTTCGCAATGAGCAGTTCTTC. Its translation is CASSLALRNEQFF. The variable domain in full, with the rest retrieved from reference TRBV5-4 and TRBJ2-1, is ETGVTQSPTHLIKTRGQQVTLRCSSQSGHNTVSWYQQALGQGPQFIFQYYREEENGRGNFPPRFSGLQFPNYSSELNVNALELDDSALYLCASSLALRNEQFFGPGTRLTVL.

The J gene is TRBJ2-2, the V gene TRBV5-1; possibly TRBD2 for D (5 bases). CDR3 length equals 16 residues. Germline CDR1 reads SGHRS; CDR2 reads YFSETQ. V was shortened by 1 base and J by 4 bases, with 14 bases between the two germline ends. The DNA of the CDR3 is TGCGCCAGCAGCTTGTCCGTCGCGGGCATCACCGGGGAGCTGTTTTTT. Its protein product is CASSLSVAGITGELFF. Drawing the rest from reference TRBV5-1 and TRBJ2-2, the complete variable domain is KAGVTQTPRYLIKTRGQQVTLSCSPISGHRSVSWYQQTPGQGLQFLFEYFSETQRNKGNFPGRFSGRQFSNSRSEMNVSTLELGDSALYLCASSLSVAGITGELFFGEGSRLTVL.

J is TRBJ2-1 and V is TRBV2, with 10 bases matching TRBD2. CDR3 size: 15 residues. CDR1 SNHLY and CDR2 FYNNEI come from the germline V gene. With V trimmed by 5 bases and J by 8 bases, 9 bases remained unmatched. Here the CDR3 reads CASSSSGGAVHEQFF. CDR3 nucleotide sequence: TGTGCCAGCAGTTCCAGCGGGGGGGCGGTCCATGAGCAGTTCTTC. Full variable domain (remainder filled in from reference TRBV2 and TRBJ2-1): EPEVTQTPSHQVTQMGQEVILRCVPISNHLYFYWYRQILGQKVEFLVSFYNNEISEKSEIFDDQFSVERPDGSNFTLKIRSTKLEDSAMYFCASSSSGGAVHEQFFGPGTRLTVL.

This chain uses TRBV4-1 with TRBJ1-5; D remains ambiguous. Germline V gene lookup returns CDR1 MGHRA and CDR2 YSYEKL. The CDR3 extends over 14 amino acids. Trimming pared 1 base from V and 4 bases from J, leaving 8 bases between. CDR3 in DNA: TGCGCCAGCAGCCAAGGCCCGGGGAATCAGCCCCAGCATTTT. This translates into CASSQGPGNQPQHF.

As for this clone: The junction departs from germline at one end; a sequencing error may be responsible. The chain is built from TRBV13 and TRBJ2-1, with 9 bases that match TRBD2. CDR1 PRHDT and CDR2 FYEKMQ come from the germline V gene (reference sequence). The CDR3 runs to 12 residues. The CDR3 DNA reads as TGTGCCAGCAGCTCCATAGCGGGAGAGCCGGTCTTC. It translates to CASSSIAGEPVF.

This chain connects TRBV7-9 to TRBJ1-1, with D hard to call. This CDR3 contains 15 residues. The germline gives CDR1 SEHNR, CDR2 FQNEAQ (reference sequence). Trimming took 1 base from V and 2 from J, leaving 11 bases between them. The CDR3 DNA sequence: TGTGCCAGCAGCTTAGGAGGAGAGCCAAACACTGAAGCTTTCTTT. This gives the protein CASSLGGEPNTEAFF.

The CDR3 is CASSPTGLNTEAFF. CDR3 coding DNA: TGCGCCAGCAGCCCGACGGGATTGAACACTGAAGCTTTCTTT. The V call is TRBV5-1, the J call TRBJ1-1; D is uncertain. In germline, CDR1 is SGHRS, CDR2 YFSETQ. V shed 4 bases and J shed 0 bases, with 10 bases lying between them. The CDR3 contains 14 residues.

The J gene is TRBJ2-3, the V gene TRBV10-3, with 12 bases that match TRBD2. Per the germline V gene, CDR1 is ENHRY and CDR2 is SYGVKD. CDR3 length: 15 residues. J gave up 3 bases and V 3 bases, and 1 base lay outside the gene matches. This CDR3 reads CAISDLAGGTDTQYF. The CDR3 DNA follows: TGTGCCATCAGTGACCTAGCGGGAGGGACAGATACGCAGTATTTT.

The CDR3 sequence: CASSIWRGYNQPQHF. CDR3 nucleotide sequence: TGTGCCAGTAGTATCTGGAGGGGCTACAATCAGCCCCAGCATTTT. This rearrangement joins TRBV19 to TRBJ1-5; D possibly corresponds to TRBD1 (5 bases). Germline assignment: CDR1 LNHDA and CDR2 SQIVND (reference sequence). This CDR3 spans 15 amino acids. V gave up 3 bases and J gave up 3 bases, with 12 bases separating them.

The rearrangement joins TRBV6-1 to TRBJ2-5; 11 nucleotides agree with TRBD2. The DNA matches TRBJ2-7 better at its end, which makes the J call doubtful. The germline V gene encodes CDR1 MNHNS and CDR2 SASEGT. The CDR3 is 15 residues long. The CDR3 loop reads CASSEDTSGSSEQYF. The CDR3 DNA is TGTGCCAGCAGTGAAGACACTAGCGGGAGTTCCGAGCAGTACTTC.

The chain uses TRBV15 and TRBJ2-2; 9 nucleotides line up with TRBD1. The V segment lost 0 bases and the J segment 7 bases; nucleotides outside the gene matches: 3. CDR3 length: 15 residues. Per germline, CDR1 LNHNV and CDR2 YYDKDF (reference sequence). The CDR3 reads CATSRESTGGGELFF. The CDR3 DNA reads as TGTGCCACCAGCAGAGAATCGACAGGGGGCGGGGAGCTGTTTTTT.

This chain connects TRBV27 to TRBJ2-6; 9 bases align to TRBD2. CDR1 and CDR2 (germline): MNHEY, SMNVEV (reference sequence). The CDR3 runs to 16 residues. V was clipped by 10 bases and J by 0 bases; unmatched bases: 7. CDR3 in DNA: TGTGCCACCCGCCCGCGGGGGGGCTCTGGGGCCAACGTCCTGACTTTC. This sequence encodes CATRPRGGSGANVLTF.

Here the CDR3 reads CASSRASGLMADTQYF. CDR3 nucleotides: TGTGCCAGTAGTCGGGCTAGCGGGCTAATGGCAGATACGCAGTATTTT. The V call is TRBV19, the J call TRBJ2-3, with TRBD2 identical over 8 bases. This CDR3 is built from 16 residues. Germline trimming cut 5 bases from V and 4 bases from J; bases unmatched to any gene: 11. Per the germline V gene, CDR1 is LNHDA and CDR2 is SQIVND (reference sequence).